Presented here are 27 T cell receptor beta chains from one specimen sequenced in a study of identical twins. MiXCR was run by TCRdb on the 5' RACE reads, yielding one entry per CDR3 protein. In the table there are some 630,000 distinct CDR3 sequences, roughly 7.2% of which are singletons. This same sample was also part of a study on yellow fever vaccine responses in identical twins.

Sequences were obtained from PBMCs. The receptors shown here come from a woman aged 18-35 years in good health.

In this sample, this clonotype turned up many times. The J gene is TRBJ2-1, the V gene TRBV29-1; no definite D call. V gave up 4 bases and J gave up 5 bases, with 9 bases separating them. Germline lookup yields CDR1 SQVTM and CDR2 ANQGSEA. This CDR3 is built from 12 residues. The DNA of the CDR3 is TGCAGCGTTGTCGCCAGAAACAATGAGCAGTTCTTC. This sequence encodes CSVVARNNEQFF.

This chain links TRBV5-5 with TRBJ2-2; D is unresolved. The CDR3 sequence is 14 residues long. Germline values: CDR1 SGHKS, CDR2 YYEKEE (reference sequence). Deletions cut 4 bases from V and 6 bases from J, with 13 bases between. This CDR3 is CASSRIYASGELFF. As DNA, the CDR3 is TGTGCCAGCAGCCGCATTTACGCATCCGGGGAGCTGTTTTTT.

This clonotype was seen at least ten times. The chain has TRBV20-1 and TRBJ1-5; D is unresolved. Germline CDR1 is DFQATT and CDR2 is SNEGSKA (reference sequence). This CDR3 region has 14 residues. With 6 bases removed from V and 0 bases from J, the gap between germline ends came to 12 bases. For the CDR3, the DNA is TGCAGTGCAAAACACCCTTATAGCAATCAGCCCCAGCATTTT. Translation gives CSAKHPYSNQPQHF.

The CDR3 DNA reads TGTGCCAGCAGTTCACGCAGGGGTTGGGCCGGGGAGCTGTTTTTT. It translates to CASSSRRGWAGELFF. The chain joins TRBV6-5 to TRBJ2-2; possible D gene TRBD1, 6 bases. The ends were cut back, 4 bases at V and 6 bases at J, with 15 bases in the middle. This CDR3 has 15 residues. The germline CDR1 and CDR2 sequences are MNHEY and SVGAGI.

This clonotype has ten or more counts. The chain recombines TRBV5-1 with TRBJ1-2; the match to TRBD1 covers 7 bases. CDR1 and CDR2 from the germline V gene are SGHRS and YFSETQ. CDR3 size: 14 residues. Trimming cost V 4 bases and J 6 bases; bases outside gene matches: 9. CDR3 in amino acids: CASSGSAGGHGYTF. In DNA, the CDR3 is TGCGCCAGCAGCGGAAGCGCAGGGGGACATGGCTACACCTTC.

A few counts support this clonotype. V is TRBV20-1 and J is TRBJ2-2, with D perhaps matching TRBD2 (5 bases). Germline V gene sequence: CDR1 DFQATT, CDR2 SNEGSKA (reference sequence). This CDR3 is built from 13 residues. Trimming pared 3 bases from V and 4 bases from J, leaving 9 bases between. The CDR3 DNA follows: TGCAGTGCTAGCGGGGATTTCACCGGGGAGCTGTTTTTT. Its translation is CSASGDFTGELFF.

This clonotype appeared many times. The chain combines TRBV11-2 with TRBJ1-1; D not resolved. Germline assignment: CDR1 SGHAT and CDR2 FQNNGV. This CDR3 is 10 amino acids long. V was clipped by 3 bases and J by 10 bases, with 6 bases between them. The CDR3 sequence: CASSLVGAFF. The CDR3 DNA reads TGTGCCAGCAGCTTGGTCGGAGCTTTCTTT.

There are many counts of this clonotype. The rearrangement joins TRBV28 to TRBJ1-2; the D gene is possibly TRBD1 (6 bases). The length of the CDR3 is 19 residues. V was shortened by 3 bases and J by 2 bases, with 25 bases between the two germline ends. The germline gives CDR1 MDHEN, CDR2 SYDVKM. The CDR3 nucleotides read TGTGCCAGCAGTTTTTGGATGGGAGCATCACAGGGATCGAACTATGGCTACACCTTC. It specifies CASSFWMGASQGSNYGYTF.

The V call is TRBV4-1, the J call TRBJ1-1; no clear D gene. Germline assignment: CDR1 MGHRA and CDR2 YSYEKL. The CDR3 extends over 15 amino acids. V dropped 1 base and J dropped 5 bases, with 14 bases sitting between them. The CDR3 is CASSQVRRLWTEAFF. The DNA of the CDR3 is TGCGCCAGCAGCCAAGTTCGTCGTTTGTGGACTGAAGCTTTCTTT.

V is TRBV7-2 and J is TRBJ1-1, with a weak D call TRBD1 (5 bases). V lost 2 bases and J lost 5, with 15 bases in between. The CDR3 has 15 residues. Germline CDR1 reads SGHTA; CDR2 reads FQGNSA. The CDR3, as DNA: TGTGCCAGCAGCTTAATTCTAGGGGCCGGTACTGAAGCTTTCTTT. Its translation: CASSLILGAGTEAFF.

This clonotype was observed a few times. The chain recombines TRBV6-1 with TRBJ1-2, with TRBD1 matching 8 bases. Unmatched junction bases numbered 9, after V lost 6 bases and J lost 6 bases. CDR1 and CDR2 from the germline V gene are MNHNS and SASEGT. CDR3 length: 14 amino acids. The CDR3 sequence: CASSPPQTGDGYTF. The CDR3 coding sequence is TGTGCCAGCAGCCCACCCCAGACAGGGGATGGCTACACCTTC.

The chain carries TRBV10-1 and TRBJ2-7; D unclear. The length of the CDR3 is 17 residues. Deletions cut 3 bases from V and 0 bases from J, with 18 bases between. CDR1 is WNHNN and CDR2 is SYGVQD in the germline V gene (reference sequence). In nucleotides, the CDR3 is TGCGCCAGCAGTGACCCAGTAGAAAGGAAATTCTCCTACGAGCAGTACTTC. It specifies CASSDPVERKFSYEQYF.

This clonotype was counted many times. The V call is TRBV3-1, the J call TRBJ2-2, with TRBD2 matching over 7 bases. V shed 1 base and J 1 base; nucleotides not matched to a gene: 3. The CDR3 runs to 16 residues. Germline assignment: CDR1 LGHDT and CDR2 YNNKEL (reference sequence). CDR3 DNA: TGTGCCAGCAGCCAAGGGGCTAGCGGGAACACCGGGGAGCTGTTTTTT. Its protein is CASSQGASGNTGELFF.

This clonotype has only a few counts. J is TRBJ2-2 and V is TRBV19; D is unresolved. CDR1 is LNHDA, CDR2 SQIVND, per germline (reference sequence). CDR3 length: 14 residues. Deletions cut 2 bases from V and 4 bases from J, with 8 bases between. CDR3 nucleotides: TGTGCCAGTAGTATATACAGTGTCACCGGGGAGCTGTTTTTT. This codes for CASSIYSVTGELFF.

The chain's CDR3 is CASSSPSGSRINEQFF. The CDR3 DNA reads TGTGCCAGCAGTTCCCCTAGCGGGAGCCGCATCAATGAGCAGTTCTTC. The chain links TRBV27 to TRBJ2-1; TRBD2 aligns across 10 bases. Germline CDR1 reads MNHEY; CDR2 reads SMNVEV (reference sequence). With 4 bases clipped from V and 6 bases from J, the junction kept 9 bases outside the gene matches. The CDR3 has 16 residues.

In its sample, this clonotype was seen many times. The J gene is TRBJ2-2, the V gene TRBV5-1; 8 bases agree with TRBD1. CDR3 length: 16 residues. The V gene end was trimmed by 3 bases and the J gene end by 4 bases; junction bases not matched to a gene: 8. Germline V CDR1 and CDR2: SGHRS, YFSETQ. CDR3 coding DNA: TGCGCCAGCAGCTCCGGACAGGGTACTCCCACCGGGGAGCTGTTTTTT. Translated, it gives CASSSGQGTPTGELFF.

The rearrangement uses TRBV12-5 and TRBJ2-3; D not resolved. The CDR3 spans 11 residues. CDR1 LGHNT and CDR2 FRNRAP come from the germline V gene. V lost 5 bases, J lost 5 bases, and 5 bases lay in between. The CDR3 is CASGPKDTQYF. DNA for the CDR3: TGTGCTAGTGGTCCAAAAGATACGCAGTATTTT.

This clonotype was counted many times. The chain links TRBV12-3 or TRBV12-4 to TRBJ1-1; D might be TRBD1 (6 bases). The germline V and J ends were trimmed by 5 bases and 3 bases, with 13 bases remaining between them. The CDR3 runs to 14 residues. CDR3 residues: CASSLDRIHTEAFF. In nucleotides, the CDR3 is TGTGCCAGCAGTCTCGACAGGATACACACTGAAGCTTTCTTT.

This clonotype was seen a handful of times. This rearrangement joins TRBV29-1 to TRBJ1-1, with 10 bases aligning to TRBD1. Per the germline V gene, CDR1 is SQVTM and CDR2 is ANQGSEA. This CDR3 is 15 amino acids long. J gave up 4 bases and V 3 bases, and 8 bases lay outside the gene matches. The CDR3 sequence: CSVDGTGAWSTEAFF. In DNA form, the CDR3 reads TGCAGCGTTGATGGGACAGGGGCGTGGAGCACTGAAGCTTTCTTT.

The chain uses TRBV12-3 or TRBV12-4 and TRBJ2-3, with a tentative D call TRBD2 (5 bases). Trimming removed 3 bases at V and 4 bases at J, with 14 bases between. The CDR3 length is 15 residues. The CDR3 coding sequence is TGTGCCAGCAGTTTTGAGGGAGCTAAGCCAGATACGCAGTATTTT. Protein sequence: CASSFEGAKPDTQYF.

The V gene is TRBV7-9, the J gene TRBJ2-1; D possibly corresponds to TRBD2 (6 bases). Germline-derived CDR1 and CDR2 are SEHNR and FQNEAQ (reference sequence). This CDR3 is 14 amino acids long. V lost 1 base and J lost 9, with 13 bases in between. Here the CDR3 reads CASSLGGVGGEQFF. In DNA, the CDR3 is TGTGCCAGCAGCTTAGGGGGGGTGGGTGGTGAGCAGTTCTTC. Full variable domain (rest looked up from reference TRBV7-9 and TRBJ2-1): DTGVSQNPRHKITKRGQNVTFRCDPISEHNRLYWYRQTLGQGPEFLTYFQNEAQLEKSRLLSDRFSAERPKGSFSTLEIQRTEQGDSAMYLCASSLGGVGGEQFFGPGTRLTVL.

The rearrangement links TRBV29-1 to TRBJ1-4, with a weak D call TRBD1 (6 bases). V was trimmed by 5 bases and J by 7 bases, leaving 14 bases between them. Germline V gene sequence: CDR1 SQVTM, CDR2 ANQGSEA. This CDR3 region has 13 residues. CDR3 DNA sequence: TGCAGCGTTTTGTACCGGGGGGCTGAAAAACTGTTTTTT. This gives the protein CSVLYRGAEKLFF.

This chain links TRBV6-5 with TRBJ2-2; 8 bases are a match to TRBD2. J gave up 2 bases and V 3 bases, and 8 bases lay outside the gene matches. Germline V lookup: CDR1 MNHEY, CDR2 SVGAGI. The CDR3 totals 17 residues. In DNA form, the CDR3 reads TGTGCCAGCAGTTATTCACTAGCGGCAGTTAACACCGGGGAGCTGTTTTTT. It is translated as CASSYSLAAVNTGELFF.

The CDR3 here is CASSLIWTGASPGELFF. The CDR3 region has the DNA TGTGCCAGCAGTTTAATCTGGACAGGGGCAAGCCCCGGGGAGCTGTTTTTT. The chain has TRBV12-3 or TRBV12-4 and TRBJ2-2, with 9 bases aligning to TRBD1. This CDR3 region has 17 residues. J lost 6 bases, V lost 2 bases, and 10 bases had no gene match.

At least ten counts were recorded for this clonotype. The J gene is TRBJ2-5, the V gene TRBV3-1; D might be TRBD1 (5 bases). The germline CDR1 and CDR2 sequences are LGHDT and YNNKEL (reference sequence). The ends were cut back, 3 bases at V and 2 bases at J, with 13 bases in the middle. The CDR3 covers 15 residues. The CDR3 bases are TGTGCCAGCAGCCAGAACCAGGGCCATCAAGAGACCCAGTACTTC. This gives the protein CASSQNQGHQETQYF.

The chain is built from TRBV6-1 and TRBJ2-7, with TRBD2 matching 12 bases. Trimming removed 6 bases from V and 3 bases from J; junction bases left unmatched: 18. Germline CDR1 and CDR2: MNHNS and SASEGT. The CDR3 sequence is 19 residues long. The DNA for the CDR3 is TGTGCCAGCAGGGAGGGAATGAGACTAGCGGGAGCCCCCAGCTACGAGCAGTACTTC. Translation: CASREGMRLAGAPSYEQYF.

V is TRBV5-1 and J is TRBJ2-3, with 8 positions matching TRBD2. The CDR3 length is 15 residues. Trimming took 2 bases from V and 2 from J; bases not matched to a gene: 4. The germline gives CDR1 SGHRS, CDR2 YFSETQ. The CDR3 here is CASSFNGRDTDTQYF. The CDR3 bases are TGCGCCAGCAGCTTTAACGGGAGGGACACAGATACGCAGTATTTT.